This is a list of T cell receptor beta chains from one sample in a study of blood T cell repertoires in COVID-19. The protocol was immunoSEQ multiplex PCR, while the TCRdb copy is restricted to in-frame clones and leaves out a portion. The sample consists of more than 200,000 clones, 65% to 90% of them appearing once. The sequenced material came from peripheral blood. All receptors come from a woman aged 40 to 55 who had recovered from COVID-19. Each CDR3 is given with its conserved first and last residue. A D gene is named only where the DNA matches it firmly. Clone sizes are given selectively: once, few, many, or a class where the clone is expanded.

clone_size	d_call	v_call	j_call	cdr3_aa	cdr3_nt
-	-	TRBV2	TRBJ1-5	CASSDGRAQPQHF	TGTGCCAGCAGTGACGGCAGGGCGCAGCCCCAGCATTTT
-	TRBD1	TRBV5-8	TRBJ2-1	CASSPPKGASSYNEQFF	TGTGCCAGCAGTCCACCTAAGGGGGCTAGCTCCTACAATGAGCAGTTCTTC
-	-	TRBV6-5	TRBJ1-4	CASSSQGGGNEKLFF	TGTGCCAGCAGTTCTCAGGGAGGAGGGAATGAAAAACTGTTTTTT
-	TRBD1	TRBV6-5	TRBJ2-2	CASRTGGNTGELFF	TGTGCCAGCAGAACAGGGGGCAACACCGGGGAGCTGTTTTTT
-	TRBD1	TRBV9	TRBJ2-6	CASSGQGLNVLTF	TGTGCCAGCAGCGGACAGGGTTTGAACGTCCTGACTTTC
-	-	TRBV4-1	TRBJ2-3	CASSQDDGGQYF	TGCGCCAGCAGCCAAGATGACGGGGGGCAGTATTTT
-	TRBD2	TRBV4-1	TRBJ2-2	CASSQDPAGLANTGELFF	TGCGCCAGCAGCCAAGATCCAGCGGGGTTGGCGAACACCGGGGAGCTGTTTTTT
-	-	TRBV5-5	TRBJ1-2	CASSYALGTDDYGYTF	TGTGCCAGCAGCTACGCGCTCGGGACTGATGACTATGGCTACACCTTC
-	-	TRBV4-3	TRBJ2-3	CASSQDWQGSHILTDTQYF	TGCGCCAGCAGCCAAGATTGGCAGGGGTCCCACATTCTCACAGATACGCAGTATTTT
-	-	TRBV9	TRBJ2-2	CASSVGTPDTGELFF	TGTGCCAGCAGCGTAGGGACACCTGACACCGGGGAGCTGTTTTTT
-	-	TRBV6-5	TRBJ1-1	CASSYSWRSATEAFF	TGTGCCAGCAGTTACTCCTGGAGATCGGCCACTGAAGCTTTCTTT
few	TRBD1	TRBV19	TRBJ1-1	CASHPRTGGPDEAFF	TGTGCCAGCCACCCCCGGACAGGGGGCCCTGATGAAGCTTTCTTT
-	-	TRBV28	TRBJ1-2	CAITGLGANYGYTF	TGTGCCATCACAGGGTTGGGGGCTAACTATGGCTACACCTTC
-	-	TRBV6-1	TRBJ2-7	CASSEASQAQYF	TGTGCCAGCAGTGAGGCCTCTCAGGCGCAGTACTTC
-	-	TRBV6-5	TRBJ1-1	CASSRGRNTEAFF	TGTGCCAGCAGTAGGGGTAGGAACACTGAAGCTTTCTTT
-	TRBD1	TRBV7-6	TRBJ1-2	CASSSWTGVNYGYTF	TGTGCCAGCAGCTCGTGGACAGGGGTGAACTATGGCTACACCTTC